This passage covers 32 T cell receptor beta chains from one sample sequenced in a study of cytomegalovirus exposure and HLA in healthy donors. Vbeta (60) and Jbeta (13) primers were used in the PCR. Method: immunoSEQ multiplex PCR; TCRdb's copy keeps in-frame clones and lacks some. Among more than 90,000 clones listed, approximately 76% were seen once. Material for sequencing was PBMCs. These receptors all stem from a man aged 35-49 years in good health and CMV-seropositive.

The chain combines TRBV29-1 with TRBJ2-3, with TRBD1 matching 9 bases. Trimming cost V 3 bases and J 2 bases; bases outside gene matches: 6. Per the germline V gene, CDR1 is SQVTM and CDR2 is ANQGSEA. The CDR3 has 15 amino acids. The CDR3 loop reads CSVEGQGFVTDTQYF. CDR3 bases: TGCAGCGTTGAGGGACAGGGTTTTGTCACAGATACGCAGTATTTT.

This chain links TRBV25-1 with TRBJ1-1; D gene uncertain. CDR1 and CDR2 (germline): MGHDK, SYGVNS. V was shortened by 1 base and J by 4 bases, with 10 bases between the two germline ends. This CDR3 region has 14 residues. The CDR3 nucleotides read TGTGCCAGCAGTGAATGGAGGGATAGCACTGAAGCTTTCTTT. Protein: CASSEWRDSTEAFF.

V gene TRBV29-1 combines with J gene TRBJ2-3; a weak D match, TRBD2 (5 bases). The CDR3 has 15 residues. The germline V and J ends were trimmed by 3 bases and 4 bases, with 17 bases remaining between them. CDR1 and CDR2 from the germline V gene are SQVTM and ANQGSEA. The CDR3 sequence: CSVDERSWTADTQYF. The CDR3 DNA is TGCAGCGTTGATGAGCGGTCGTGGACCGCAGATACGCAGTATTTT.

J is TRBJ2-3 and V is TRBV5-4; possible D gene TRBD1, 6 bases. The CDR3 sequence is 13 residues long. Germline CDR1 SGHNT, CDR2 YYREEE (reference sequence). With 4 bases removed from V and 9 bases from J, the gap between germline ends came to 15 bases. DNA of the CDR3: TGTGCCAGCAGCGGGGACACCCAGGGAACGCAGTATTTT. Protein sequence: CASSGDTQGTQYF.

This rearrangement joins TRBV4-1 to TRBJ2-1; D is ambiguous. The V gene lost 2 bases and the J gene lost 10 bases, with 9 bases spanning the gap. There are 12 residues in the CDR3. The germline CDR1 and CDR2 sequences are MGHRA and YSYEKL. The CDR3 nucleotides read TGCGCCAGCAGCCAACCCATGAGGGAGCAGTTCTTC. This encodes CASSQPMREQFF.

By sample share, this clone is medium-sized. V is TRBV9 and J is TRBJ2-3; D is uncertain. The CDR3 sequence is 12 residues long. CDR1 is SGDLS and CDR2 is YYNGEE in the germline V gene. Trimming pared 0 bases from V and 5 bases from J, leaving 4 bases between. The CDR3 coding sequence is TGTGCCAGCAGCGTAGGAGGAGATACGCAGTATTTT. Protein sequence: CASSVGGDTQYF.

The gene calls are TRBV18 and TRBJ2-7, with 12 nucleotides matching TRBD2. The germline CDR1 and CDR2 sequences are KGHSH and LQKENI. J gave up 2 bases and V 3 bases, and 5 bases lay outside the gene matches. The CDR3 is 16 residues long. The CDR3 nucleotides are TGTGCCAGCTCACCCCTTGGACTAGCGGGACCCTACGAGCAGTACTTC. This sequence encodes CASSPLGLAGPYEQYF.

The chain recombines TRBV7-9 with TRBJ1-6; TRBD1 agrees at 8 bases. The CDR3 extends over 16 amino acids. V trimming: 4 bases; J trimming: 2 bases; junction bases outside the gene matches: 4. The germline V gene has CDR1 SEHNR and CDR2 FQNEAQ (reference sequence). CDR3 sequence: CASSSDRVPYNSPLHF. Written as DNA, the CDR3 is TGTGCCAGCAGCTCGGACAGGGTGCCCTATAATTCACCCCTCCACTTT.

The CDR3 here is CASSPQTRSGELFF. The DNA of the CDR3 is TGTGCCAGCAGCCCACAGACTAGATCCGGGGAGCTGTTTTTT. This chain links TRBV9 with TRBJ2-2; a possible D gene is TRBD2 (6 bases). V shed 4 bases and J shed 6 bases, with 13 bases lying between them. Looked up from germline, CDR1 is SGDLS and CDR2 is YYNGEE. The CDR3 has 14 residues.

This clone was picked up one time. The chain uses TRBV9 and TRBJ2-1; 7 bases map to TRBD2. V dropped 0 bases and J dropped 4; count of bases not matched to a gene: 1. Germline-derived CDR1 and CDR2 are SGDLS and YYNGEE. CDR3 length: 14 amino acids. This chain's CDR3 is CASSVASGYNEQFF. The CDR3 nucleotides read TGTGCCAGCAGCGTAGCTAGCGGTTACAATGAGCAGTTCTTC.

This clone ranks as medium-sized. The chain has TRBV4-1 and TRBJ1-2; no firm D call. V shed 1 base and J shed 4 bases, with 7 bases lying between them. CDR1 MGHRA and CDR2 YSYEKL come from the germline V gene. The CDR3 is made up of 13 amino acids. CDR3 coding DNA: TGCGCCAGCAGCCAAGTCGCGTCCTATGGCTACACCTTC. Translation gives CASSQVASYGYTF.

The J gene is TRBJ2-3, the V gene TRBV7-3; unclear D gene. CDR1 and CDR2 (germline): SGHTA, FQGTGA. Trimming shortened V by 5 bases and J by 5 bases, and 8 bases separated the two germline ends. This CDR3 has 12 residues. CDR3 sequence reads: CASSPSGDTQYF. CDR3 DNA sequence: TGTGCCAGCAGCCCCTCCGGAGATACGCAGTATTTT.

This rearrangement joins TRBV5-1 to TRBJ1-1, with TRBD1 matching 8 bases. Trimming removed 4 bases from V and 4 bases from J; junction bases left unmatched: 6. The germline V gene has CDR1 SGHRS and CDR2 YFSETQ. The CDR3 sequence is 14 residues long. The CDR3 DNA is TGCGCCAGCAGCGAGGGACAGGTGTTCACTGAAGCTTTCTTT. Residues: CASSEGQVFTEAFF.

The J gene is TRBJ1-2, the V gene TRBV9; the D gene is possibly TRBD1 (5 bases). The length of the CDR3 is 18 residues. Germline V gene sequence: CDR1 SGDLS, CDR2 YYNGEE. Trimming shortened V by 4 bases and J by 6 bases, and 28 bases separated the two germline ends. The CDR3 nucleotides read TGTGCCAGCAGCCCTTCAGTGGGGACTACGATAGAGGACAATGGCTACACCTTC. Its translation is CASSPSVGTTIEDNGYTF.

The chain links TRBV6-5 to TRBJ2-1, with a weak D call TRBD1 (5 bases). The CDR3 has 14 amino acids. The ends were cut back, 6 bases at V and 2 bases at J, with 11 bases in the middle. Germline CDR1 and CDR2: MNHEY and SVGAGI. CDR3 loop: CASRDGQAYNEQFF. The CDR3 DNA follows: TGTGCCAGCAGAGACGGACAAGCCTACAATGAGCAGTTCTTC.

V is TRBV10-3 and J is TRBJ2-3; D ambiguous. The CDR3 sequence is 14 residues long. The germline V gene encodes CDR1 ENHRY and CDR2 SYGVKD. Trimming took 11 bases from V and 5 from J, leaving 20 bases between them. CDR3 DNA sequence: TGTGCCGCCACCTCGGGTCTGACGGGAGATACGCAGTATTTT. It specifies CAATSGLTGDTQYF.

V is TRBV5-4 and J is TRBJ2-3, with D possibly being TRBD2 (5 bases). Trimming pared 4 bases from V and 0 bases from J, leaving 9 bases between. The CDR3 runs to 14 residues. Germline lookup yields CDR1 SGHNT and CDR2 YYREEE (reference sequence). CDR3 region: CASSGSSSTDTQYF. The CDR3 DNA sequence: TGTGCCAGCAGCGGGAGCTCCAGCACAGATACGCAGTATTTT.

The chain combines TRBV28 with TRBJ1-4; D uncertain. The CDR3 is 16 residues long. Trimming took 7 bases from V and 6 from J, leaving 21 bases between them. The V gene's germline CDR1 is MDHEN and CDR2 SYDVKM. The CDR3: CASIPARARIDEKLFF. CDR3 DNA: TGTGCCAGCATCCCCGCTCGCGCCAGGATCGATGAAAAACTGTTTTTT.

The chain links TRBV12-5 to TRBJ2-3; tentative D call: TRBD2 (6 bases). The CDR3 consists of 12 residues. The germline gives CDR1 LGHNT, CDR2 FRNRAP. The V and J ends lost 4 bases and 6 bases respectively, with 8 bases between them. The CDR3 region has the DNA TGTGCTAGTGGTTCCCGGGGGGATACGCAGTATTTT. Protein product: CASGSRGDTQYF.

Remarks on this clone: An end of the junction does not agree with germline; a read error may underlie this. As DNA, the CDR3 is TGTGCCAGCAGCGAAGGGACAGGGCGAGCTGGCTACACCTTC. Translation gives CASSEGTGRAGYTF. This sequence joins TRBV6-1 and TRBJ1-2; TRBD1 aligns across 9 bases. CDR3 length: 14 amino acids. The V gene's germline CDR1 is MNHNS and CDR2 SASEGT.

V and J are TRBV6-4 and TRBJ2-2; TRBD1 matches at 7 bases. V was pared by 5 bases and J by 1 base, with 1 base of the junction left unmatched. CDR3 size: 14 residues. The V gene's germline CDR1 is MRHNA and CDR2 SNTAGT. CDR3 nucleotides: TGTGCCAGCAGTCGGACAGGGAACACCGGGGAGCTGTTTTTT. Its protein is CASSRTGNTGELFF.

The sample holds one count of this clone. Here the CDR3 reads CATSGNRGGPYTQYF. In DNA, the CDR3 is TGTGCCACCAGCGGCAATAGGGGGGGGCCCTATACGCAGTATTTT. The V and J genes are TRBV15 and TRBJ2-3, with D maybe TRBD2 (7 bases). The CDR3 runs to 15 residues. Between the trimmed V and J ends, which lost 5 bases and 7 bases, there was a span of 19 bases. CDR1 and CDR2 from the germline V gene are LNHNV and YYDKDF (reference sequence).

The gene calls are TRBV10-2 and TRBJ2-2; D is perhaps TRBD2 (7 bases). Germline V gene sequence: CDR1 WSHSY, CDR2 SAAADI. CDR3 length: 16 residues. V was pared by 3 bases and J by 2 bases, with 13 bases between. CDR3 DNA sequence: TGCGCCAGCAGTGATGTAGGGGGGGCCAACACCGGGGAGCTGTTTTTT. Its protein product is CASSDVGGANTGELFF.

The chain recombines TRBV29-1 with TRBJ1-2; 9 bases fit TRBD1. Trimming removed 5 bases from V and 0 bases from J; junction bases left unmatched: 4. Per the germline V gene, CDR1 is SQVTM and CDR2 is ANQGSEA. The CDR3 spans 14 residues. This CDR3 reads CSVQQGAPNYGYTF. CDR3 nucleotide sequence: TGCAGCGTTCAACAGGGGGCGCCTAACTATGGCTACACCTTC. The complete variable domain, with remaining parts taken from reference TRBV29-1 and TRBJ1-2, reads SAVISQKPSRDICQRGTSLTIQCQVDSQVTMMFWYRQQPGQSLTLIATANQGSEATYESGFVIDKFPISRPNLTFSTLTVSNMSPEDSSIYLCSVQQGAPNYGYTFGSGTRLTVV.

V usage is TRBV11-2 and J usage is TRBJ1-1; 7 nucleotides agree with TRBD1. Per the germline V gene, CDR1 is SGHAT and CDR2 is FQNNGV. Germline trimming cut 5 bases from V and 9 bases from J; bases unmatched to any gene: 3. This CDR3 contains 11 residues. Written as DNA, the CDR3 is TGTGCCAGCAGCCCACAGGGGAAAGCTTTCTTT. The encoded protein is CASSPQGKAFF.

The V call is TRBV6-6, the J call TRBJ2-7, with a weak D call TRBD1 (5 bases). Germline V CDR1 and CDR2: MNHNY, SVGAGI (reference sequence). There are 16 residues in the CDR3. V lost 0 bases, J lost 6 bases, and 18 bases lay in between. CDR3 nucleotides: TGTGCCAGCAGTTACTCGATAGAAAGGGGAAGGACCGAGCAGTACTTC. Its protein product is CASSYSIERGRTEQYF.

The chain has TRBV5-6 and TRBJ2-7; no definite D call. Trimming took off 3 bases at V and 6 bases at J, with 7 bases between the two ends. The CDR3 has 11 amino acids. Germline V gene sequence: CDR1 SGHDT, CDR2 YYEEEE. CDR3 sequence: CASSSLREQYF. In nucleotides, the CDR3 is TGTGCCAGCAGCTCCCTCCGCGAGCAGTACTTC.

The chain recombines TRBV6-6 with TRBJ2-3, with D maybe TRBD2 (6 bases). From germline, CDR1 is MNHNY and CDR2 SVGAGI (reference sequence). Trimming took off 7 bases at V and 2 bases at J, with 13 bases between the two ends. The CDR3 runs 14 residues. In DNA, the CDR3 is TGTGCCAGCATCTTTGCGGGAACCACAGATACGCAGTATTTT. Its translation is CASIFAGTTDTQYF.

The V call is TRBV5-1, the J call TRBJ1-2, with D perhaps matching TRBD1 (6 bases). The CDR3 covers 14 residues. From germline, CDR1 is SGHRS and CDR2 YFSETQ. With 0 bases removed from V and 5 bases from J, the gap between germline ends came to 11 bases. This CDR3 is CASSLVPGAYGYTF. The CDR3 bases are TGCGCCAGCAGCTTGGTGCCAGGGGCGTATGGCTACACCTTC.

This clone was detected once. The rearrangement joins TRBV29-1 to TRBJ2-1, with TRBD2 matching 7 bases. This CDR3 has 14 residues. Germline values: CDR1 SQVTM, CDR2 ANQGSEA. With V trimmed by 0 bases and J by 3 bases, 2 bases remained unmatched. CDR3 loop: CSVEEGGSYNEQFF. In DNA, the CDR3 is TGCAGCGTTGAAGAGGGCGGGAGCTACAATGAGCAGTTCTTC.

This chain joins TRBV5-1 and TRBJ2-7, with 8 bases lining up with TRBD1. CDR1 and CDR2 (germline): SGHRS, YFSETQ. The CDR3 is 18 residues long. The V and J ends lost 1 base and 4 bases, in that order; junction bases with no gene match: 16. The DNA for the CDR3 is TGCGCCAGCAGCTTGTTAGAGCCACCCGGACAGGGCGGTTACGAGCAGTACTTC. Translation gives CASSLLEPPGQGGYEQYF.

The chain has TRBV29-1 and TRBJ2-5; 10 positions match TRBD1. This CDR3 is built from 17 residues. Trimming cost V 8 bases and J 1 base; bases outside gene matches: 16. CDR1 is SQVTM, CDR2 ANQGSEA, per germline. The CDR3 reads CSYLPGTGALAQETQYF. CDR3 coding DNA: TGCAGCTATCTACCCGGGACAGGGGCTCTAGCCCAAGAGACCCAGTACTTC. Full variable domain (remainder filled in from reference TRBV29-1 and TRBJ2-5): SAVISQKPSRDICQRGTSLTIQCQVDSQVTMMFWYRQQPGQSLTLIATANQGSEATYESGFVIDKFPISRPNLTFSTLTVSNMSPEDSSIYLCSYLPGTGALAQETQYFGPGTRLLVL.